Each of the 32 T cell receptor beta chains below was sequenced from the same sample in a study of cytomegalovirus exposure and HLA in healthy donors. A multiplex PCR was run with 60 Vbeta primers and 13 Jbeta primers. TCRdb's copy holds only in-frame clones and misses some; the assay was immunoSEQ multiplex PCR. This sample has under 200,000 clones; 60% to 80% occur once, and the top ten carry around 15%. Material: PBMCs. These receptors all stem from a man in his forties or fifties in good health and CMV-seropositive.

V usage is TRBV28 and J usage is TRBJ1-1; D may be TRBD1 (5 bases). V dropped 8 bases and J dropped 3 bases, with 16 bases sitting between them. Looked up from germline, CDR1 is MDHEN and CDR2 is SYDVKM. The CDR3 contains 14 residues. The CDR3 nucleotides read TGTGCCAGCCGGGGGGGTTGGTTCCACACTGAAGCTTTCTTT. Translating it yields CASRGGWFHTEAFF.

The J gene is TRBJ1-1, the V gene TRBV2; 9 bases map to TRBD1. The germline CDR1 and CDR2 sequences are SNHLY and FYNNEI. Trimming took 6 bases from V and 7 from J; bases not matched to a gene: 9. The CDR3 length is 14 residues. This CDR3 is CASRENRGPVEAFF. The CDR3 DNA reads TGTGCCAGCAGAGAGAACAGGGGGCCGGTTGAAGCTTTCTTT.

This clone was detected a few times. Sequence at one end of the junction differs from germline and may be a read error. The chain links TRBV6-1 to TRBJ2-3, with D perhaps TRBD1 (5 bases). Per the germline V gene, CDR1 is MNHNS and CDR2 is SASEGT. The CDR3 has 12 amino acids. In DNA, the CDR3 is TGTGCCAGCAGTGATGGACAACCCCACGATGGTTTT. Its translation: CASSDGQPHDGF.

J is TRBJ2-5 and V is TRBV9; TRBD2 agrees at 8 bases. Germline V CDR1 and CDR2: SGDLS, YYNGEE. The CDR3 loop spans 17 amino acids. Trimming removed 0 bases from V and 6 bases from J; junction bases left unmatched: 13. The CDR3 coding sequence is TGTGCCAGCAGCGTAGGAGGCGGCGGGGGGAGTGGGAAGACCCAGTACTTC. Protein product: CASSVGGGGGSGKTQYF.

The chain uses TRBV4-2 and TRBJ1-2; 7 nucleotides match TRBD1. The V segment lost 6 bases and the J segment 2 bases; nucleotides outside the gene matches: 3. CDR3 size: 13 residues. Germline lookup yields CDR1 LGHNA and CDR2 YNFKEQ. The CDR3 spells CASSPTGNYGYTF. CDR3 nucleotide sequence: TGTGCCAGCAGTCCGACAGGGAACTATGGCTACACCTTC.

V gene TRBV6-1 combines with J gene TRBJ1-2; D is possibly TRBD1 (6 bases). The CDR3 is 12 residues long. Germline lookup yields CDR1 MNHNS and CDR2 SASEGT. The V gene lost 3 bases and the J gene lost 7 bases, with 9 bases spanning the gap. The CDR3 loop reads CASSESRGGYTF. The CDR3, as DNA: TGTGCCAGCAGTGAGAGCAGGGGTGGCTACACCTTC.

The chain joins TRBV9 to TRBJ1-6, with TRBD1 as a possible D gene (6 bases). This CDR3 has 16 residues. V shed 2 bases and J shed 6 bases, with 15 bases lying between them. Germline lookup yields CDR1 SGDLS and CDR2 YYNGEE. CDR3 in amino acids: CASSVDDRLANSPLHF. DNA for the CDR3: TGTGCCAGCAGCGTCGACGACAGGCTGGCTAATTCACCCCTCCACTTT.

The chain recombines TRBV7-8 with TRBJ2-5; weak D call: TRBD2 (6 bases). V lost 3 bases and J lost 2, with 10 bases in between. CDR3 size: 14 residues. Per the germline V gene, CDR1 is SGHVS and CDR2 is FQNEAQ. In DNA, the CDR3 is TGTGCCAGCAGCTTCGGAGGGAGGCAAGAGACCCAGTACTTC. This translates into CASSFGGRQETQYF.

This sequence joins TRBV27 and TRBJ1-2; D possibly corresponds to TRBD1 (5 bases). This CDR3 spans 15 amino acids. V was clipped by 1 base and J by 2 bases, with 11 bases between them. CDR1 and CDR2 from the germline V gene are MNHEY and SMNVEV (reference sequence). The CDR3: CASSLFPGVNYGYTF. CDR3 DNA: TGTGCCAGCAGTTTATTCCCGGGGGTGAACTATGGCTACACCTTC.

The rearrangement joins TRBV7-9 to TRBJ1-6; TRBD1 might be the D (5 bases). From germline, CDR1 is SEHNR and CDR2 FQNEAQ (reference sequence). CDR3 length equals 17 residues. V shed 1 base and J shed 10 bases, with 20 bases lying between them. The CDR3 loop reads CASSLGLGGKEGSPLHF. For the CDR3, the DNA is TGTGCCAGCAGCTTAGGGTTGGGGGGAAAAGAGGGATCACCCCTCCACTTT.

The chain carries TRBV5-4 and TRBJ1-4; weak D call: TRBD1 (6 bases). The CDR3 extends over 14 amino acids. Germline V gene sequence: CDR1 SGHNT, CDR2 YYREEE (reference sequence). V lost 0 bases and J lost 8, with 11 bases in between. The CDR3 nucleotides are TGTGCCAGCAGCTTGGGTAGGGGGTCCGAAAAACTGTTTTTT. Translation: CASSLGRGSEKLFF.

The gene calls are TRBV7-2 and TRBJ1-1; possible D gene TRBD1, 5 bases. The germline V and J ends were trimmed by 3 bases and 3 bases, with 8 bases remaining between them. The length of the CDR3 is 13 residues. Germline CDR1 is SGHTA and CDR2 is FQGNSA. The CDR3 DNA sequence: TGTGCCAGCAGCTTCGGGACTTACACTGAAGCTTTCTTT. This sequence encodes CASSFGTYTEAFF.

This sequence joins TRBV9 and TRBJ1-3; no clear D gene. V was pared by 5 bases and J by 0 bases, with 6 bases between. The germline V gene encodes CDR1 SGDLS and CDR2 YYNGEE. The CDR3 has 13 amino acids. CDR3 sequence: CASSADSGNTIYF. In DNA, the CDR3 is TGTGCCAGCAGTGCAGACTCTGGAAACACCATATATTTT. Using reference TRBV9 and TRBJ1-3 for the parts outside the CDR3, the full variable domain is DSGVTQTPKHLITATGQRVTLRCSPRSGDLSVYWYQQSLDQGLQFLIQYYNGEERAKGNILERFSAQQFPDLHSELNLSSLELGDSALYFCASSADSGNTIYFGEGSWLTVV.

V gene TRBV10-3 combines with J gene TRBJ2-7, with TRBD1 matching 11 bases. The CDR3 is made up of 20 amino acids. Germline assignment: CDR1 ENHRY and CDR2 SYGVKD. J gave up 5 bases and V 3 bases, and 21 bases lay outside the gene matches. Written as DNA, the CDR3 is TGTGCCATCAGTGAATCCCGCTTTGGACAGGGGGCGCGAGTAACGAACGAGCAGTACTTC. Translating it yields CAISESRFGQGARVTNEQYF.

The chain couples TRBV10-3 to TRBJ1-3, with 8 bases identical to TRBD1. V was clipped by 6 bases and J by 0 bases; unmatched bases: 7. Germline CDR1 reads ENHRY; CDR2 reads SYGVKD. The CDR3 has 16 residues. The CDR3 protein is CAIRQLQGASGNTIYF. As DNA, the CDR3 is TGTGCCATCAGACAACTCCAGGGGGCCTCTGGAAACACCATATATTTT.

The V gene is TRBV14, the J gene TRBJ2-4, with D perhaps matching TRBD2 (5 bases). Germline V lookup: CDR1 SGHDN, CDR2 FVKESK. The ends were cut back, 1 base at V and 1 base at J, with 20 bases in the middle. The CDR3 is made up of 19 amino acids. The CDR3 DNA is TGTGCCAGCAGCCAAGGTAGGGTTTTAGCGATGCGGGCCAAAAACATTCAGTACTTC. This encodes CASSQGRVLAMRAKNIQYF.

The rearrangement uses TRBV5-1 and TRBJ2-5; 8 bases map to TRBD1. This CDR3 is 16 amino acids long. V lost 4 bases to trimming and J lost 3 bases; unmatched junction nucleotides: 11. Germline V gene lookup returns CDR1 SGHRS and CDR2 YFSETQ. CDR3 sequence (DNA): TGCGCCAGCAGCCCCCGACCGGGACAGGAAAAAGAGACCCAGTACTTC. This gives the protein CASSPRPGQEKETQYF.

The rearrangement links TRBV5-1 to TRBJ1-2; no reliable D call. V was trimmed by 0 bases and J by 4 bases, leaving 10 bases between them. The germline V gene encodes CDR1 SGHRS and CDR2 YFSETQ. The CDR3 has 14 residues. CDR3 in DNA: TGCGCCAGCAGCTTGGGGGCTAACCCCTATGGCTACACCTTC. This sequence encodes CASSLGANPYGYTF.

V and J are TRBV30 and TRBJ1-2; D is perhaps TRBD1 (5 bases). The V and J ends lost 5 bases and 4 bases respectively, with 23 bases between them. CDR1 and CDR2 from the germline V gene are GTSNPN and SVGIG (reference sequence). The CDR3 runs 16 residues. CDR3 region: CAWEPWGEPLRYGYTF. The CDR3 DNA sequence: TGTGCCTGGGAACCTTGGGGGGAACCCCTCCGCTATGGCTACACCTTC.

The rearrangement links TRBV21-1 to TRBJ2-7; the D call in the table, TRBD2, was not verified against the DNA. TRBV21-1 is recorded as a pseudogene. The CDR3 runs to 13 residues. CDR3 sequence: CASGVRGSYEQYF. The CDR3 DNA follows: TGTGCCAGCGGGGTCCGGGGCTCCTACGAGCAGTACTTC.

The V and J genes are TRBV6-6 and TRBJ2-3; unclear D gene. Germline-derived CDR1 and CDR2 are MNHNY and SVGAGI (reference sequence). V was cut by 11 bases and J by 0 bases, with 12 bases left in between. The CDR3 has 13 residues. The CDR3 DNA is TGTGCCTGCCGAAGCTCTAGCACAGATACGCAGTATTTT. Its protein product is CACRSSSTDTQYF.

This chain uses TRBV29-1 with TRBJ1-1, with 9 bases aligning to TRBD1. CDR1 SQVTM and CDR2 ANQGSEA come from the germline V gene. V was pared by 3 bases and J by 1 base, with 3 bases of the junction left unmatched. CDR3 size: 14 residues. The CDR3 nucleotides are TGCAGCGTTGAGAGGGACAGGGCGAACACTGAAGCTTTCTTT. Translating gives CSVERDRANTEAFF.

CDR3 nucleotides: TGTGCCAGCAGCTTACTCAGATCCTCTGGAAACACCATATATTTT. This encodes CASSLLRSSGNTIYF. The rearrangement links TRBV11-2 to TRBJ1-3, with D unresolved. This CDR3 comprises 15 residues. The V end lost 2 bases, the J end lost 0 bases, and 8 bases lay between the germline ends. CDR1 and CDR2 from the germline V gene are SGHAT and FQNNGV.

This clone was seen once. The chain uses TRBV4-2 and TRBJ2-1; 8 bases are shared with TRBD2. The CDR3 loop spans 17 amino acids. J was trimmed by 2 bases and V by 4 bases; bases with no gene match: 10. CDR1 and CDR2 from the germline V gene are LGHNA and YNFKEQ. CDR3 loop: CASSPQLSGGTYNEQFF. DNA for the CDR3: TGTGCCAGCAGCCCCCAACTCAGCGGGGGTACCTACAATGAGCAGTTCTTC.

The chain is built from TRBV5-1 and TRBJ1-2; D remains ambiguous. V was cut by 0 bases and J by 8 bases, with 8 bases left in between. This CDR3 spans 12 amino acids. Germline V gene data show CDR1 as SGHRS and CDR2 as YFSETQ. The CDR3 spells CASSLDPFGYTF. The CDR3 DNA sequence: TGCGCCAGCAGCTTGGATCCCTTCGGCTACACCTTC.

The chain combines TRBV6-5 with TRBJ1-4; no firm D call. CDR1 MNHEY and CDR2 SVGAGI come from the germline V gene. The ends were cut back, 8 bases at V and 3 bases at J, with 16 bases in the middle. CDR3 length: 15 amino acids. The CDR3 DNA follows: TGTGCCAGCCATGGACGGGGAAGGGCTAATGAAAAACTGTTTTTT. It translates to CASHGRGRANEKLFF.

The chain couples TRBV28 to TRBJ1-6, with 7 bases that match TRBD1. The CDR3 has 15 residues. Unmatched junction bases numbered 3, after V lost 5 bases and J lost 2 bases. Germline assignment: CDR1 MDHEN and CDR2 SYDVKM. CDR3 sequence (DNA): TGTGCCAGCAGTACCGGGACAGCCTATAATTCACCCCTCCACTTT. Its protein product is CASSTGTAYNSPLHF.

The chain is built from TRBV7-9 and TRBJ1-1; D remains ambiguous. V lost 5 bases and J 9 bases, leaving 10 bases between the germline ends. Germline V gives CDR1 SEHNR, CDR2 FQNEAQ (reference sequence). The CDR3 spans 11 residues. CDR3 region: CASSVGEKAFF. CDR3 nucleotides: TGTGCCAGCAGCGTCGGAGAGAAAGCTTTCTTT. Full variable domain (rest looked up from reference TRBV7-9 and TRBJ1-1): DTGVSQNPRHKITKRGQNVTFRCDPISEHNRLYWYRQTLGQGPEFLTYFQNEAQLEKSRLLSDRFSAERPKGSFSTLEIQRTEQGDSAMYLCASSVGEKAFFGQGTRLTVV.

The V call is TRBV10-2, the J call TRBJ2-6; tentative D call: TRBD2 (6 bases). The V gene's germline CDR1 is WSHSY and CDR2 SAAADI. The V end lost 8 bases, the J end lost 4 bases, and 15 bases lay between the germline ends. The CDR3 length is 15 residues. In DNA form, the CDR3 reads TGCGCCAGCGGGGGAGGTAATGGAGGGGCCAACGTCCTGACTTTC. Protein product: CASGGGNGGANVLTF.

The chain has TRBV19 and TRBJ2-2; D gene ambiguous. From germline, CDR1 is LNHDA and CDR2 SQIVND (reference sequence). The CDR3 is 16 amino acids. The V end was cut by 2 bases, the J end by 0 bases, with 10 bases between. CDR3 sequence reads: CASSIYSIANTGELFF. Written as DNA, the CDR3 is TGTGCCAGTAGTATATACAGCATTGCGAACACCGGGGAGCTGTTTTTT.

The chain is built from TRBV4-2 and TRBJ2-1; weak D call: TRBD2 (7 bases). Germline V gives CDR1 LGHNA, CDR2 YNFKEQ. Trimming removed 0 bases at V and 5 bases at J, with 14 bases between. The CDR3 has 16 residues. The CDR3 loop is CASSQEEGGPHNEQFF. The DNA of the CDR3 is TGTGCCAGCAGCCAAGAAGAGGGGGGGCCACACAATGAGCAGTTCTTC.

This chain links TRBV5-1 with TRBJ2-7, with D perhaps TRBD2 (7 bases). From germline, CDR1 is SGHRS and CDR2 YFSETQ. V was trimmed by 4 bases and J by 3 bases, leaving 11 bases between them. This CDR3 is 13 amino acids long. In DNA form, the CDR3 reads TGCGCCAGCAGCGGGGGGGGACACTACGAGCAGTACTTC. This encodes CASSGGGHYEQYF.